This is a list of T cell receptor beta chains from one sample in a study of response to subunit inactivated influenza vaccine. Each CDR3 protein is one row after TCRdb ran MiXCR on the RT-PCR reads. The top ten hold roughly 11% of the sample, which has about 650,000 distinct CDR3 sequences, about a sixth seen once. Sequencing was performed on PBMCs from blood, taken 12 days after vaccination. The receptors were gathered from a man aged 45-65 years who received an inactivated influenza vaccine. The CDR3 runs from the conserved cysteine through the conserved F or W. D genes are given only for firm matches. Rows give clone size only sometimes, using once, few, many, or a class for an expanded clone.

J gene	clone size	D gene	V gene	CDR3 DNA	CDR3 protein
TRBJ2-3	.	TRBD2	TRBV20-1	TGCAGTGCGGATCCGGGACTAGGGGGCACAGATACGCAGTATTTT	CSADPGLGGTDTQYF
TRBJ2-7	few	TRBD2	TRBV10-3	TGTGCCATCAATGACGGTCCTAGCGGGAGTTTCGAGCAGTACTTC	CAINDGPSGSFEQYF
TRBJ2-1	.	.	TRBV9	TGTGCCAGCAGCGCTAACAACAATGAGCGGTTCTTC	CASSANNNERFF
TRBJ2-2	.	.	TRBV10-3	TGTGCCATCAGTGTGAGGACAGACACCGGGGAGCTGTTTTTT	CAISVRTDTGELFF
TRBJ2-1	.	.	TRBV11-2	TGTGCCAGCAGCTTAAGTATCGGGGGTGGCCACAATGAGCAGTTCTTC	CASSLSIGGGHNEQFF
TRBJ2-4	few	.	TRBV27	TGTGCCAGCAGCCCAGGGTTAAACATTCAGTACTTC	CASSPGLNIQYF
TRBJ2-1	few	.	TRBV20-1	TGCAGTGCTAGGTTTCAGGTCTCCTACAATGAGCAGTTCTTC	CSARFQVSYNEQFF
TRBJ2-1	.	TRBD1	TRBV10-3	TGTGCCATCAGTGAGTCGATCTTCGGGACAGGCTCCTACAATGAGCAGTTCTTC	CAISESIFGTGSYNEQFF
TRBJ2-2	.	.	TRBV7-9	TGTGCCAGCGTCCCGACCGCGAACACCGGGGAGCTGTTTTTT	CASVPTANTGELFF
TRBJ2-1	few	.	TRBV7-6	TGTGCCAGCAGCTTAGATGGCCGCCGGCAATATGAGCAGTTCTTC	CASSLDGRRQYEQFF
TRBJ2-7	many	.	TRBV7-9	TGTGCCAGCAGTAGTCAGGGCCCCTACGAGCAGTACTTC	CASSSQGPYEQYF
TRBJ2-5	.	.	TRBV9	TGTGCCAGCAGCGTAGGTGAGGGAGGACTCCAAGAGACCCAGTACTTC	CASSVGEGGLQETQYF
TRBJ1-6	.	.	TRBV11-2	TGTGCCAGCAGCTACCGGGACTCGTATAATTCACCCCTCCACTTT	CASSYRDSYNSPLHF
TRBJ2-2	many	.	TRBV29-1	TGCAGCGCCTTTGCCAAATCCGGGGAGCTGTTTTTT	CSAFAKSGELFF
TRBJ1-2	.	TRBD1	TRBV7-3	TGTGCCAGCAGCGCGGACAGGCTATATGGCTACACCTTC	CASSADRLYGYTF
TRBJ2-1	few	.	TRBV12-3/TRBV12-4	TGTGCCAGCAGTTTAGCCCGACTAGTGGGGGAGGCGGAGCAGTTCTTC	CASSLARLVGEAEQFF
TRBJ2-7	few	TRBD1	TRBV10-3	TGTGCCATCAGTGAGACCGGGACAGGGTACGAGCAGTACTTC	CAISETGTGYEQYF
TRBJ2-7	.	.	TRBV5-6	TGTGCCAGCAGCTCGAACAGGGATAGCTCCTACGAGCAGTACTTC	CASSSNRDSSYEQYF
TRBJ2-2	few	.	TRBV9	TGTGCCAGCAGCGCCGCCCCGGGGAGCCTTGGCGACACCGGGGAGCTGTTTTTT	CASSAAPGSLGDTGELFF
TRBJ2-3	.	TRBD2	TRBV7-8	TGTGCCAGCAGCTTAGGTGGCGGGAGGGCCTTCGTTACGCAGTATTTT	CASSLGGGRAFVTQYF
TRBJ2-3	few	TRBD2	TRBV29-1	TGCAGCCACTCAACTAGCGGGGGCCCAGATACGCAGTATTTT	CSHSTSGGPDTQYF
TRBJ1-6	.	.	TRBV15	TGTGCCACCAGCAGAGCGGCAGGCTATAATTCACCCCTCCACTTT	CATSRAAGYNSPLHF
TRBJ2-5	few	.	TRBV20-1	TGCAGTGCTAGCCCCCGGATTCCGGGAGAGACCCAGTACTTC	CSASPRIPGETQYF
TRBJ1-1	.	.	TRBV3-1	TGTGCCAGCAGCCCAGTGGGCATGAACACTGAAGCTTTCTTT	CASSPVGMNTEAFF
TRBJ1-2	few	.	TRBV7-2	TGTGCCAGCAGCTTAGAAAGGGTCGCTGCCTATGGCTACACCTTC	CASSLERVAAYGYTF
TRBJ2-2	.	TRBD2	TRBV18	TGTGCCAGCTCACCTTCTAGCGGGAGGGCGAACACCGGGGAGCTGTTTTTT	CASSPSSGRANTGELFF
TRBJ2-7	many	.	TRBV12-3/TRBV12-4	TGTGCCAGCACCCTAGCCCCGACAGGTTACGAGCAGTACTTC	CASTLAPTGYEQYF
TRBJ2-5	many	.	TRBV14	TGTGCCAGCAGCCAAGGGGCCCGTAGTGAGACCCAGTACTTC	CASSQGARSETQYF
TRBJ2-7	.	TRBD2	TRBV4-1	TGCGCCAGCAGCCAAGATGTTACTAGCGGGGGGTACGAGCAGTACTTC	CASSQDVTSGGYEQYF
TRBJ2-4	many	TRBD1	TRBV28	TGTGCCAGCAGTTCTCCGGGACAGGGGTCAAACATTCAGTACTTC	CASSSPGQGSNIQYF
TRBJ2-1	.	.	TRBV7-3	TGTGCCAGCAGCTCCGCCGGGACCCCGGACAATGAGCAGTTCTTC	CASSSAGTPDNEQFF
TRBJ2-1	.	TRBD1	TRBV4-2	TGTGCCAGCAGCCAAGTAAAGGGCAGGGGGCAAGGTGAGCAGTTCTTC	CASSQVKGRGQGEQFF